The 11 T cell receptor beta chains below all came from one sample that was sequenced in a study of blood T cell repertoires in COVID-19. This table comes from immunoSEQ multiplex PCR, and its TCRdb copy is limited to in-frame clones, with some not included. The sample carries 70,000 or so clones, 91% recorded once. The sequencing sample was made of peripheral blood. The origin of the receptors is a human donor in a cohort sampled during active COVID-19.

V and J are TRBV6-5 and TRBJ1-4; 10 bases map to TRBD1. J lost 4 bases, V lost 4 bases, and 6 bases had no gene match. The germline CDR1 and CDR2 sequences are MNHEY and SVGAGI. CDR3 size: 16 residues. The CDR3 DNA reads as TGTGCCAGCAGTTCGAGAGGACAGGGGGTTAATGAAAAACTGTTTTTT. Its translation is CASSSRGQGVNEKLFF.

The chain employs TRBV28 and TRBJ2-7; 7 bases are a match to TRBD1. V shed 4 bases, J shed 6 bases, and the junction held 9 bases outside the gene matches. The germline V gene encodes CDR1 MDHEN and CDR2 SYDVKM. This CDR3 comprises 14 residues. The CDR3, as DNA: TGTGCCAGCAGTTCTAGGGGGCTTACCAGCGAGCAGTACTTC. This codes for CASSSRGLTSEQYF.

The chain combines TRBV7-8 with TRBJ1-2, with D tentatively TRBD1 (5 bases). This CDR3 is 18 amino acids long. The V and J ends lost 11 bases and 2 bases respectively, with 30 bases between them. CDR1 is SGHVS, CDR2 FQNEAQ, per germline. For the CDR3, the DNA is TGTGCCTGCTGCTTATATCGGTGGGGGGACTGGGGGAACTATGGCTACACCTTC. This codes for CACCLYRWGDWGNYGYTF. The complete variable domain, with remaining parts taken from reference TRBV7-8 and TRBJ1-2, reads GAGVSQSPRYKVAKRGQDVALRCDPISGHVSLFWYQQALGQGPEFLTYFQNEAQLDKSGLPSDRFFAERPEGSVSTLKIQRTQQEDSAVYLCACCLYRWGDWGNYGYTFGSGTRLTVV.

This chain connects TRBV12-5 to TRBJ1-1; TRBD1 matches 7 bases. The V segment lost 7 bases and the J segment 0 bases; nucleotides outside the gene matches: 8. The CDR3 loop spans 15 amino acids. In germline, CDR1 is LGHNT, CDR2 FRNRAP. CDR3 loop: CASDGAGQLNTEAFF. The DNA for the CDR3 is TGTGCTAGTGATGGGGCGGGACAGCTGAACACTGAAGCTTTCTTT.

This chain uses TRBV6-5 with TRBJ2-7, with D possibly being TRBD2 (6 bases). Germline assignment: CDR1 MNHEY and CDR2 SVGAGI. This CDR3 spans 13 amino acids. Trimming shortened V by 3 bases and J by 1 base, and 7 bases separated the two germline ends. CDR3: CASSYRGSYEQYF. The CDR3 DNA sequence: TGTGCCAGCAGTTATCGGGGGTCCTACGAGCAGTACTTC.

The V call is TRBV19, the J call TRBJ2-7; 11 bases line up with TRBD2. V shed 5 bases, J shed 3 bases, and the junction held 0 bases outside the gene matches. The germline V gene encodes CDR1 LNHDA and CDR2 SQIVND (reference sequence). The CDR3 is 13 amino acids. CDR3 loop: CASSLAGGYEQYF. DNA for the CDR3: TGTGCCAGTAGTCTAGCGGGGGGCTACGAGCAGTACTTC.

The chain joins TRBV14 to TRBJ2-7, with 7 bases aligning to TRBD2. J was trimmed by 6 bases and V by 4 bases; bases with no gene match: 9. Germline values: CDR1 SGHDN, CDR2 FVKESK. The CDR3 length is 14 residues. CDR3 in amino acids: CASSPGEGLSEQYF. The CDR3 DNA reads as TGTGCCAGCAGCCCTGGGGAGGGTCTGAGCGAGCAGTACTTC.

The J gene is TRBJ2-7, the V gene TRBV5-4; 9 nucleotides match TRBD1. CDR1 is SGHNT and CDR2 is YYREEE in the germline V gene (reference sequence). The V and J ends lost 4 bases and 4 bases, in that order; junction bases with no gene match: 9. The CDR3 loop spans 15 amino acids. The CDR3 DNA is TGTGCCAGCAGCCTATCACAGGGGGCGAAGTACGAGCAGTACTTC. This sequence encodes CASSLSQGAKYEQYF.

DNA of the CDR3: TGTGCCAGCAGCCAAGATGATTCATGGACAGGGGGCGCCTATGGCTACACCTTC. Translation: CASSQDDSWTGGAYGYTF. The rearrangement links TRBV4-2 to TRBJ1-2, with TRBD1 matching over 11 bases. The CDR3 contains 18 residues. Germline CDR1 LGHNA, CDR2 YNFKEQ. The trim removed 0 bases at V and 4 bases at J, leaving 10 bases unmatched.

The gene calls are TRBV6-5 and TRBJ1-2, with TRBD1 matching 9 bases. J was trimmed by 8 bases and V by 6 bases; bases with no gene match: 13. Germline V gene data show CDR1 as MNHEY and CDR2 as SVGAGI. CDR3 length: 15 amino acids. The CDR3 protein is CASSLGTGRGEGYTF. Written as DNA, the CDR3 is TGTGCCAGCAGCCTCGGGACAGGGAGGGGGGAAGGCTACACCTTC.

The CDR3, as DNA: TGTGCCAGCAGCTCCGCTCGATCGGACAGGGCCGCCAACGTCCTGACTTTC. As protein: CASSSARSDRAANVLTF. This chain joins TRBV11-2 and TRBJ2-6; 8 bases fit TRBD1. Germline V lookup: CDR1 SGHAT, CDR2 FQNNGV. V dropped 4 bases and J dropped 7; count of bases not matched to a gene: 12. This CDR3 is 17 amino acids long.